The 16 T cell receptor beta chains given below trace back to one sample, sequenced in a study of blood T cell repertoires in COVID-19. Sequencing was performed with immunoSEQ multiplex PCR; in TCRdb, only in-frame clones are kept and a portion is missing. This table holds roughly 200,000 clones, about four fifths found once. The material sequenced was PBMCs or T cells enriched from blood (not recorded which). The source of these receptors is a man aged 35 to 55 who had recovered from COVID-19.

The J gene is TRBJ1-2, the V gene TRBV28; no firm D call. Germline values: CDR1 MDHEN, CDR2 SYDVKM. The CDR3 runs 12 residues. Trimming took off 3 bases at V and 2 bases at J, with 4 bases between the two ends. Here the CDR3 reads CASSFQNYGYTF. DNA of the CDR3: TGTGCCAGCAGTTTTCAGAACTATGGCTACACCTTC.

The chain carries TRBV14 and TRBJ1-2; 9 positions match TRBD1. Germline V lookup: CDR1 SGHDN, CDR2 FVKESK. The V and J ends lost 5 bases and 5 bases, in that order; junction bases with no gene match: 9. This CDR3 region has 15 residues. CDR3 residues: CASSYAPGTGYGYTF. As DNA, the CDR3 is TGTGCCAGCAGCTACGCCCCCGGGACAGGGTATGGCTACACCTTC.

There are many counts of this clone. The V gene is TRBV19, the J gene TRBJ2-5, with D perhaps TRBD1 (6 bases). Per germline, CDR1 LNHDA and CDR2 SQIVND (reference sequence). The V end lost 3 bases, the J end lost 2 bases, and 10 bases lay between the germline ends. The length of the CDR3 is 14 residues. The CDR3, as DNA: TGTGCCAGTAGTATGGTCAGGGGTCAAGAGACCCAGTACTTC. It specifies CASSMVRGQETQYF.

The genes are TRBV7-8 and TRBJ2-1, with TRBD2 matching over 8 bases. With V trimmed by 6 bases and J by 3 bases, 7 bases remained unmatched. Germline V lookup: CDR1 SGHVS, CDR2 FQNEAQ. CDR3 length: 15 residues. Written as DNA, the CDR3 is TGTGCCAGCAGTACACTAGCGGTCGACTACAATGAGCAGTTCTTC. Protein product: CASSTLAVDYNEQFF.

J is TRBJ1-1 and V is TRBV4-1; a weak D match, TRBD1 (6 bases). V shed 4 bases and J shed 0 bases, with 9 bases lying between them. This CDR3 comprises 14 residues. Per the germline V gene, CDR1 is MGHRA and CDR2 is YSYEKL. Written as DNA, the CDR3 is TGCGCCAGCAGCCGGGGGCGGTTGAACACTGAAGCTTTCTTT. Residues: CASSRGRLNTEAFF.

V usage is TRBV9 and J usage is TRBJ2-2, with 12 bases identical to TRBD1. V shed 0 bases and J 1 base; nucleotides not matched to a gene: 10. The CDR3 length is 20 residues. Germline V lookup: CDR1 SGDLS, CDR2 YYNGEE. For the CDR3, the DNA is TGTGCCAGCAGCGTAGTTCCAATGGGGACAGGGGGCTTGAACACCGGGGAGCTGTTTTTT. It is translated as CASSVVPMGTGGLNTGELFF.

V is TRBV7-2 and J is TRBJ1-3; possible D gene TRBD1, 6 bases. V was shortened by 2 bases and J by 2 bases, with 10 bases between the two germline ends. CDR1 is SGHTA and CDR2 is FQGNSA in the germline V gene. The CDR3 totals 15 residues. The CDR3 is CASSLSGGAGNTIYF. The CDR3 nucleotides are TGTGCCAGCAGCTTATCGGGGGGCGCTGGAAACACCATATATTTT.

V and J are TRBV7-2 and TRBJ2-5, with D maybe TRBD2 (6 bases). This CDR3 has 14 amino acids. The germline V gene has CDR1 SGHTA and CDR2 FQGNSA. Deletions cut 3 bases from V and 1 base from J, with 9 bases between. This CDR3 reads CASSFRSGQETQYF. CDR3 coding DNA: TGTGCCAGCAGCTTCCGTAGCGGCCAAGAGACCCAGTACTTC.

The gene calls are TRBV27 and TRBJ1-1; D might be TRBD1 (6 bases). The V gene's germline CDR1 is MNHEY and CDR2 SMNVEV (reference sequence). Trimming took 5 bases from V and 2 from J, leaving 15 bases between them. The CDR3 extends over 15 amino acids. As DNA, the CDR3 is TGTGCCAGCAGTGCCTCGGACAGATTCAACACTGAAGCTTTCTTT. It translates to CASSASDRFNTEAFF.

The CDR3 nucleotides read TGTGCCAGTAGTATTCTCTCGGCCCCGAGCGAGAACATTCAGTACTTC. It translates to CASSILSAPSENIQYF. This sequence joins TRBV19 and TRBJ2-4; the D is unclear. V lost 3 bases and J 7 bases, leaving 19 bases between the germline ends. The CDR3 has 16 amino acids. Germline CDR1 LNHDA, CDR2 SQIVND (reference sequence).

The V call is TRBV20-1, the J call TRBJ2-2; D remains ambiguous. The CDR3 covers 15 residues. Germline V gene data show CDR1 as DFQATT and CDR2 as SNEGSKA (reference sequence). V lost 3 bases to trimming and J lost 4 bases, with 15 bases between them. Written as DNA, the CDR3 is TGCAGTGCTAGTATTTCAGGCCTTCCCACCGGGGAGCTGTTTTTT. Its translation: CSASISGLPTGELFF.

This chain connects TRBV4-3 to TRBJ1-1; TRBD1 is a possible D gene (6 bases). This CDR3 is built from 15 residues. V was pared by 1 base and J by 3 bases, with 12 bases between. The germline V gene has CDR1 LGHNA and CDR2 YSLEER. The chain's CDR3 is CASSQGQALHTEAFF. CDR3 nucleotides: TGCGCCAGCAGCCAAGGACAGGCCCTTCACACTGAAGCTTTCTTT.

The chain recombines TRBV10-1 with TRBJ2-1; TRBD2 agrees at 8 bases. The V segment lost 0 bases and the J segment 7 bases; nucleotides outside the gene matches: 11. Germline V gene data show CDR1 as WNHNN and CDR2 as SYGVQD (reference sequence). The CDR3 is made up of 17 amino acids. The CDR3 here is CASSESTGGGRENEQFF. The CDR3 DNA is TGCGCCAGCAGTGAGTCGACGGGGGGGGGTAGAGAGAATGAGCAGTTCTTC.

CDR3: CASSLEYPVYF. The CDR3 DNA reads TGTGCCAGCAGCTTGGAATACCCGGTGTACTTC. The chain recombines TRBV5-5 with TRBJ2-5; D unclear. The CDR3 is 11 amino acids. With 0 bases removed from V and 13 bases from J, the gap between germline ends came to 10 bases. CDR1 and CDR2 (germline): SGHKS, YYEKEE (reference sequence).

V is TRBV15 and J is TRBJ1-2; TRBD1 aligns across 9 bases. Germline V gene sequence: CDR1 LNHNV, CDR2 YYDKDF (reference sequence). The CDR3 covers 15 residues. V lost 3 bases, J lost 4 bases, and 6 bases stayed unmatched. The CDR3 DNA reads as TGTGCCACCAGCAGCACCGGGACAGGGACCTATGGCTACACCTTC. Protein product: CATSSTGTGTYGYTF.

The rearrangement links TRBV7-9 to TRBJ2-1, with D hard to call. Germline loops: CDR1 SEHNR, CDR2 FQNEAQ (reference sequence). The CDR3 is made up of 13 amino acids. V gave up 4 bases and J gave up 5 bases, with 9 bases separating them. CDR3 loop: CASSSMLHNEQFF. As DNA, the CDR3 is TGTGCCAGCAGCTCTATGCTCCACAATGAGCAGTTCTTC.